Listed below are T cell receptor beta chains from one sample, sequenced in a study of blood T cell repertoires in COVID-19. TCRdb's table, derived via immunoSEQ multiplex PCR, lists solely in-frame clones and lacks some. The repertoire consists of over 120,000 clones, with about 76% occurring once and the leading ten covering 8.2%. The sample consisted of peripheral blood. These receptors were taken from a human donor in a cohort sampled during active COVID-19. The CDR3 runs from the conserved cysteine through the conserved F or W. Part of the rows lack a size; the others show once, few, many or a class for expanded clones.

V	J	size	CDR3
TRBV19	TRBJ1-5	NA	CASSIETGSNQPQHF
TRBV9	TRBJ2-5	NA	CASSVELGGPPGTQYF
TRBV6-2/TRBV6-3	TRBJ2-4	NA	CASSYPPNPSGSHRDIQYF
TRBV29-1	TRBJ2-1	NA	CSVETSGPPGEQFF
TRBV28	TRBJ1-5	NA	CASRGAGQPQHF
TRBV6-5	TRBJ1-2	once	CASSPDRAPYGYTF
TRBV7-8	TRBJ2-6	NA	CASSLPRTKPWGANVLTF
TRBV5-5	TRBJ1-1	few	CASRRTGLAEAFF
TRBV25-1	TRBJ2-2	few	CASLDSDSELTGELFF
TRBV4-2	TRBJ2-7	NA	CASSPTGYEQYF
TRBV5-6	TRBJ2-7	NA	CASTLAGRGSYEQYF
TRBV7-9	TRBJ2-7	NA	CASSPPRGARYEQYF
TRBV5-1	TRBJ1-1	few	CASSSSTGYTEAFF
TRBV2	TRBJ2-2	NA	CASSSPLGGGGSAGELFF
TRBV9	TRBJ1-4	NA	CASSSGQGGEKLFF
TRBV4-1	TRBJ1-3	NA	CASSQDLWPHNRGDTIYF
TRBV6-2/TRBV6-3	TRBJ2-7	NA	CASSYSRTSGSYEQYF
TRBV5-3	TRBJ1-2	NA	CARSLTRQGVGYGYTF
TRBV6-5	TRBJ2-7	once	CAITGVVGYEQYF
TRBV6-2/TRBV6-3	TRBJ2-7	NA	CASSYGAGPSYEQYF
TRBV11-2	TRBJ2-1	NA	CASSPRLVMNEQFF
TRBV28	TRBJ2-7	once	CASSPQTSGYEQYF
TRBV28	TRBJ1-5	NA	CASKRTGGSGQPQHF
TRBV6-5	TRBJ1-2	once	CASSYGNRDRRYGYTF
TRBV7-8	TRBJ2-5	NA	CASSSGGSGRGETQYF
TRBV28	TRBJ2-3	NA	CATLGGASGRSDTQYF
TRBV20-1	TRBJ2-3	NA	CSARSTDTQYF
TRBV6-1	TRBJ1-5	NA	CASSEEGWGNQPQHF
TRBV29-1	TRBJ2-7	NA	CSVGNPLRTYEQYF
TRBV11-2	TRBJ2-7	NA	CASSLAGTTEQYF
TRBV5-1	TRBJ2-7	few	CASSWDIEQYF
TRBV5-1	TRBJ2-7	NA	CASSLELVGEQYF
TRBV19	TRBJ1-1	few	CASSRGMNTEAFF
TRBV3-1/TRBV3-2	TRBJ2-5	NA	CASSQLTGGAETQYF
TRBV9	TRBJ2-7	NA	CASSTEQGWSYEQYF
TRBV7-9	TRBJ2-7	NA	CASSTRQASYEQYF